This T cell receptor beta chain was sequenced for a study of blood T cells in healthy people across ages. The authors drew approximately 9 milliliters of peripheral blood from each donor. Study-wide points: Older individuals had lower TCR beta diversity per million T cells (the decline was roughly linear).

For the second PCR, which ran for roughly 6 to 11 cycles, a sample-barcoded 5' primer and a J-beta primer mix were used. Tags on each cDNA molecule came from a template-switch adaptor with 12 random nucleotides. TCRdb re-derived calls from the 5' RACE reads in MiXCR, one entry per CDR3 protein. Here the sample spans hundreds of thousands of distinct CDR3 sequences, roughly 44% being singletons. V lost 4 bases, J lost 6 bases, and 17 bases lay in between. Germline CDR1 and CDR2: SQVTM and ANQGSEA. This CDR3 region has 14 residues. There are a few counts of this clonotype. Its antigen is as yet unknown. The sequence derives from a man in his 60s in good health. Sequencing was carried out using blood. V is TRBV29-1 and J is TRBJ2-3; no clear D gene. CDR3 in amino acids: CSVVDQLQWDTQYF. For the CDR3, the DNA is TGCAGCGTTGTCGACCAACTCCAGTGGGATACGCAGTATTTT.